One sample yielded the 5 T cell receptor beta chains listed below, sequenced in a study of blood T cell repertoires in COVID-19. Clones were read by immunoSEQ multiplex PCR, and TCRdb kept only the in-frame ones, dropping some. Found here are 150,000 or so clones, approximately 74% of them singletons; the top ten hold around 2%. The specimen sequenced was peripheral blood. These receptors came from a woman in her sixties or seventies with acute or convalescent COVID-19.

This clone came up once. The V gene is TRBV11-2, the J gene TRBJ1-3, with 10 bases lining up with TRBD1. The length of the CDR3 is 16 residues. Germline V CDR1 and CDR2: SGHAT, FQNNGV. The ends lost 5 bases at V and 2 bases at J; junction bases unmatched: 6. This CDR3 reads CASSHRQGATGNTIYF. The CDR3 region has the DNA TGTGCCAGCAGCCACCGACAGGGGGCGACTGGAAACACCATATATTTT. The full variable domain, in which reference TRBV11-2 and TRBJ1-3 provide the parts outside the CDR3, is EAGVAQSPRYKIIEKRQSVAFWCNPISGHATLYWYQQILGQGPKLLIQFQNNGVVDDSQLPKDRFSAERLKGVDSTLKIQPAKLEDSAVYLCASSHRQGATGNTIYFGEGSWLTVV.

About this clone itself: Other DNA variants within this sample encode the same CDR3. This chain joins TRBV4-3 and TRBJ2-1; 7 bases align to TRBD1. Germline V gene data show CDR1 as LGHNA and CDR2 as YSLEER. The CDR3 consists of 14 residues. The V and J ends lost 2 bases and 5 bases, in that order; junction bases with no gene match: 3. CDR3 loop: CASSQSGQNNEQFF. CDR3 in DNA: TGCGCCAGCAGCCAATCGGGACAGAACAATGAGCAGTTCTTC.

The genes are TRBV7-2 and TRBJ2-1, with 9 positions matching TRBD2. J was trimmed by 6 bases and V by 5 bases; bases with no gene match: 11. Germline V gene lookup returns CDR1 SGHTA and CDR2 FQGNSA. This CDR3 has 16 residues. CDR3 DNA sequence: TGTGCCAGCAGCACTTATAGCGGGAGCGCCGGCAATGAGCAGTTCTTC. This codes for CASSTYSGSAGNEQFF.

The chain has TRBV3-1 (or the pseudogene TRBV3-2) and TRBJ1-1, with 7 bases identical to TRBD1. CDR3 size: 14 residues. Germline V gene data show CDR1 as LGHDT and CDR2 as YNNKEL (reference sequence). With 4 bases clipped from V and 6 bases from J, the junction kept 8 bases outside the gene matches. The CDR3 nucleotides read TGTGCCAGCAGCCTCAAAGGAGGGGGCCCTGAAGCTTTCTTT. Protein product: CASSLKGGGPEAFF.

The chain employs TRBV7-9 and TRBJ1-4, with 9 bases identical to TRBD1. The V segment lost 4 bases and the J segment 5 bases; nucleotides outside the gene matches: 5. CDR3 length: 15 amino acids. Germline V gene sequence: CDR1 SEHNR, CDR2 FQNEAQ (reference sequence). CDR3 sequence (DNA): TGTGCCAGCAGCTCTAGGGACAGGGTGAATGAAAAACTGTTTTTT. It codes for CASSSRDRVNEKLFF.